The 18 T cell receptor beta chains given below trace back to one sample, sequenced in a study of blood T cells in healthy people across ages. The second PCR ran about 6 to 12 cycles with a sample-barcoded 5' primer and J-beta primers. One entry per CDR3 protein, called by TCRdb with MiXCR from the 5' RACE reads. The repertoire holds roughly 700,000 distinct CDR3 sequences, about 52% seen once, with about a third in the top ten. Sequencing was performed on blood. The receptors were sampled from a woman between 55 and 75 years old in good health.

The chain combines TRBV6-2 or TRBV6-3 with TRBJ2-7; possible D gene TRBD1, 6 bases. The CDR3 sequence is 15 residues long. Germline V lookup: CDR1 MNHEY, CDR2 SVGEGT. Trimming took 1 base from V and 3 from J, leaving 13 bases between them. The CDR3 DNA reads as TGTGCCAGCAGTTACTTTGGGGGCGCTTTCTACGAGCAGTACTTC. As protein: CASSYFGGAFYEQYF.

The V gene is TRBV24-1, the J gene TRBJ2-5; 10 nucleotides agree with TRBD2. J lost 11 bases, V lost 5 bases, and 19 bases had no gene match. The CDR3 contains 17 residues. Germline V gene lookup returns CDR1 KGHDR and CDR2 SFDVKD. The CDR3 loop is CATSGWASGSAYNEQYF. As DNA, the CDR3 is TGTGCCACCAGTGGATGGGCTAGCGGGAGCGCCTACAATGAGCAGTACTTC.

This clonotype was found once. Relative to the germline gene, one junction end is altered; a read error may explain this. This CDR3 reads CAISGGLGDREQYF. DNA of the CDR3: TGTGCTATCAGTGGGGGTCTGGGGGATAGGGAGCAGTACTTC. V usage is TRBV10-3 and J usage is TRBJ2-7; the D call may be TRBD1 or TRBD2 (5 bases each). Germline CDR1 and CDR2: ENHRY and SYGVKD. CDR3 size: 14 residues.

The chain recombines TRBV7-2 with TRBJ1-2, with 7 bases identical to TRBD1. J gave up 4 bases and V 1 base, and 9 bases lay outside the gene matches. The germline V gene encodes CDR1 SGHTA and CDR2 FQGNSA. The CDR3 is 16 amino acids. The CDR3 DNA is TGTGCCAGCAGCTTAGATGTGACAGGGTATAGCTATGGCTACACCTTC. As protein: CASSLDVTGYSYGYTF.

The chain recombines TRBV5-1 with TRBJ2-1; 10 positions agree with TRBD1. V shed 1 base, J shed 8 bases, and the junction held 6 bases outside the gene matches. CDR3 length equals 15 residues. Germline assignment: CDR1 SGHRS and CDR2 YFSETQ. The CDR3 here is CASSLMGQGSDEQFF. As DNA, the CDR3 is TGCGCCAGCAGCTTGATGGGACAGGGGTCCGATGAGCAGTTCTTC.

This clonotype was detected a few times. One base away lies a much larger clone, so this may be a sequencing read error. The V gene is TRBV4-1, the J gene TRBJ2-5; D gene ambiguous. V lost 1 base and J lost 2, with 5 bases in between. There are 13 residues in the CDR3. Germline CDR1 is MGHRA and CDR2 is YSYEKL. CDR3 loop: CASSQVFQETQYF. In nucleotides, the CDR3 is TGCGCCAGCAGCCAAGTCTTTCAAGAGACCCAGTACTTC.

The J gene is TRBJ2-5, the V gene TRBV7-2, with D uncertain. In germline, CDR1 is SGHTA, CDR2 FQGNSA. V was pared by 1 base and J by 4 bases, with 13 bases between. This CDR3 spans 15 amino acids. The CDR3 DNA follows: TGTGCCAGCAGCTTAGGGACGGGCTGGGGAGAGACCCAGTACTTC. This gives the protein CASSLGTGWGETQYF.

This clonotype has just one count. The junction differs from germline at one of its ends, possibly a read error. The chain joins TRBV29-1 to TRBJ2-1; D is unclear. CDR3 length: 11 residues. Per the germline V gene, CDR1 is SQVTM and CDR2 is ANQGSEA. In DNA form, the CDR3 reads TGCAGCGCCTTCTTTTACAATGGGCAGTTCTTC. Protein: CSAFFYNGQFF.

V gene TRBV5-1 combines with J gene TRBJ2-4; 8 bases are a match to TRBD1. The J call could be wrong; TRBJ2-7 is a better fit for the DNA end. The CDR3 is made up of 16 amino acids. Germline assignment: CDR1 SGHRS and CDR2 YFSETQ. Here the CDR3 reads CASSLVTGVFTYEQYF. For the CDR3, the DNA is TGCGCCAGCAGCTTGGTGACAGGGGTTTTCACCTACGAGCAGTACTTC.

This clonotype was seen more than once but under ten times. The chain combines TRBV10-3 with TRBJ2-1, with TRBD1 matching over 8 bases. The trim removed 3 bases at V and 10 bases at J, leaving 8 bases unmatched. This CDR3 has 14 residues. Germline CDR1 ENHRY, CDR2 SYGVKD. The CDR3 DNA reads as TGTGCCATCAGTGATTCAGGGGGCGCATCAGAGCAGTTCTTC. Translation: CAISDSGGASEQFF.

The chain employs TRBV9 and TRBJ2-1, with TRBD2 as a possible D gene (6 bases). The CDR3 length is 17 residues. Trimming removed 0 bases from V and 2 bases from J, with 15 bases in between. From germline, CDR1 is SGDLS and CDR2 YYNGEE. The CDR3 is CASSVGVPSAPYNEQFF. CDR3 in DNA: TGTGCCAGCAGCGTAGGGGTGCCTAGCGCTCCCTACAATGAGCAGTTCTTC.

This chain connects TRBV20-1 to TRBJ2-6, with D perhaps TRBD2 (5 bases). CDR1 and CDR2 from the germline V gene are DFQATT and SNEGSKA (reference sequence). This CDR3 spans 14 amino acids. The ends were cut back, 6 bases at V and 4 bases at J, with 13 bases in the middle. DNA of the CDR3: TGCAGTGCCCCAACCCGGGGAGGGGCCAACGTCCTGACTTTC. Translation gives CSAPTRGGANVLTF.

In its sample, this clonotype was seen many times. This chain connects TRBV13 to TRBJ2-4; 8 bases are a match to TRBD2. V dropped 5 bases and J dropped 2; count of bases not matched to a gene: 14. In germline, CDR1 is PRHDT, CDR2 FYEKMQ (reference sequence). The CDR3 covers 18 residues. CDR3 coding DNA: TGTGCCAGCAGCCTCCTCCTTCCCGGGACTAGATCCAAAAACATTCAGTACTTC. This codes for CASSLLLPGTRSKNIQYF.

The gene calls are TRBV20-1 and TRBJ2-1; 12 nucleotides agree with TRBD2. With 0 bases clipped from V and 4 bases from J, the junction kept 10 bases outside the gene matches. Germline loops: CDR1 DFQATT, CDR2 SNEGSKA (reference sequence). The CDR3 is 18 amino acids. For the CDR3, the DNA is TGCAGTGCTAGAGAGCCTAGCGGGAGGGCCGCGGAGTACAATGAGCAGTTCTTC. Protein: CSAREPSGRAAEYNEQFF.

This clonotype was seen only a few times. This sequence joins TRBV20-1 and TRBJ2-7; the match to TRBD1 covers 12 bases. CDR3 size: 15 residues. Germline V lookup: CDR1 DFQATT, CDR2 SNEGSKA (reference sequence). The J segment lost 4 bases and the V segment lost 0 bases, leaving 4 bases of the junction unmatched. The CDR3 sequence is CSARDRDRGQYEQYF. The DNA for the CDR3 is TGCAGTGCTAGAGATAGGGACAGGGGGCAATACGAGCAGTACTTC.

This clonotype was found a few times. The chain carries TRBV7-2 and TRBJ2-7, with D perhaps assigned TRBD1 or TRBD2 (5 bases each). CDR1 is SGHTA, CDR2 FQGNSA, per germline. V was clipped by 7 bases and J by 6 bases, with 13 bases between them. This CDR3 spans 12 amino acids. This CDR3 is CASTQVGVEQYF. CDR3 in DNA: TGTGCCAGCACACAGGTCGGGGTCGAGCAGTACTTC.

This clonotype was seen more than once but under ten times. This chain links TRBV18 with TRBJ2-1, with D uncertain. Trimming removed 0 bases at V and 4 bases at J, with 16 bases between. The CDR3 is made up of 17 amino acids. Germline CDR1 and CDR2: KGHSH and LQKENI. CDR3 region: CASSPPYRQDRYNEQFF. CDR3 nucleotides: TGTGCCAGCTCACCACCGTACCGGCAGGACCGGTACAATGAGCAGTTCTTC. Combining the CDR3 with reference TRBV18 and TRBJ2-1 gives the whole variable domain NAGVMQNPRHLVRRRGQEARLRCSPMKGHSHVYWYRQLPEEGLKFMVYLQKENIIDESGMPKERFSAEFPKEGPSILRIQQVVRGDSAAYFCASSPPYRQDRYNEQFFGPGTRLTVL.

This chain joins TRBV9 and TRBJ1-1; 7 bases are shared with TRBD1. The germline CDR1 and CDR2 sequences are SGDLS and YYNGEE. CDR3 length: 15 amino acids. Losses at the gene ends were 2 bases for V and 6 bases for J; bases not matched to a gene: 10. This CDR3 reads CASSVQPDRTAEAFF. The CDR3 nucleotides are TGTGCCAGCAGCGTCCAACCGGACAGGACCGCTGAAGCTTTCTTT.